This TCR beta chain is from a study of CD4 T cells in relation to SARS-CoV-2 and coronaviruses. Background on the study: Convalescent donors were aged about 20 to 80, with median roughly 40 years. Study-wide findings and caveats: No crossreactivity against non-spike viral proteins was tested here. No donor gave both pre-pandemic and post-infection samples.

Here immunoSEQ multiplex PCR was the method, and the copy in TCRdb shows in-frame clones only, minus some. The table includes tens of thousands of clones, about 87% detected once. The CDR3 loop spans 14 amino acids. CDR1 SNHLY and CDR2 FYNNEI come from the germline V gene. Losses at the gene ends were 6 bases for V and 0 bases for J; bases not matched to a gene: 1. Over 80,000 naive or memory CD4+ cells were cultured with CEF peptides for approximately eleven days. This clone is a singleton in its sample. What it binds is unknown. This receptor was identified in an adult with COVID-19. Sequenced material: naive CD4+ T cells from PBMCs, cultured in vitro. Subset indicated: naive CD4+ T cells isolated by negative enrichment. The chain is built from TRBV2 and TRBJ2-3, with 9 bases lining up with TRBD2. The chain's CDR3 is CASRGLASTDTQYF. The CDR3 DNA reads as TGTGCCAGCAGGGGACTAGCTAGCACAGATACGCAGTATTTT.